Below, 3 T cell receptor beta chains from the same sample are listed, as sequenced in a study of neurological immune-mediated disorders. TCRdb analysed the 5' RACE reads with MiXCR anew, one entry per CDR3 protein. Altogether approximately 48,000 distinct CDR3 sequences are present, about 13% being singletons, with the ten largest covering around 10%. The sample's time point: longitudinal time-point 3. Input material: PBMCs. The receptors shown here come from a male donor with HTLV-1-associated myelopathy (HAM/TSP).

Many counts were recorded for this clonotype. The rearrangement joins TRBV20-1 to TRBJ2-1, with D possibly being TRBD1 (5 bases). CDR1 DFQATT and CDR2 SNEGSKA come from the germline V gene (reference sequence). V lost 3 bases and J 5 bases, leaving 8 bases between the germline ends. The CDR3 contains 12 residues. The CDR3 DNA reads as TGCAGTGCTAGGACAGTACACAATGAGCAGTTCTTC. Translated: CSARTVHNEQFF.

This clonotype occurred a few times. It may be a read error: a sequence one base away is much more abundant. This chain connects TRBV5-1 to TRBJ1-2; a possible D gene is TRBD1 (6 bases). The length of the CDR3 is 11 residues. Germline V gives CDR1 SGHRS, CDR2 YFSETQ. V gave up 4 bases and J gave up 11 bases, with 12 bases separating them. For the CDR3, the DNA is TGCGCCAGCAGCGACAGGCTCTTATACACCTTC. Protein product: CASSDRLLYTF.

This clonotype was recorded at least ten times. The V call is TRBV5-5, the J call TRBJ1-6; 7 bases fit TRBD1. This CDR3 spans 16 amino acids. Germline CDR1 is SGHKS and CDR2 is YYEKEE (reference sequence). The junction had 14 bases not matched to a gene; V was cut back by 4 bases and J by 10 bases. CDR3 DNA: TGTGCCAGCAGCGATCCGAGCCAGGGGGTTTGGTCACCCCTCCACTTT. Protein sequence: CASSDPSQGVWSPLHF.